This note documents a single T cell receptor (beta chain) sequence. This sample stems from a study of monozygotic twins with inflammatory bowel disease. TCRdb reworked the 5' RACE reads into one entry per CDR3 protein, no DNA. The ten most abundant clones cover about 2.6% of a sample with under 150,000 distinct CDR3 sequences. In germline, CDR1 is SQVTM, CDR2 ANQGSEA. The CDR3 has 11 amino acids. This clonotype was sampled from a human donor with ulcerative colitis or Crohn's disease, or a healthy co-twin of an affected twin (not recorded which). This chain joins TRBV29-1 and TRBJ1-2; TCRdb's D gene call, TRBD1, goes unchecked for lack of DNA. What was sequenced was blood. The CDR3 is CSAHRSYGYTF.